This entry is about one T cell receptor beta chain. This record belongs to a study of shared clonotypes between healthy human individuals. Study-level background: CD8 memory received one plate per donor, CD8 naive two, CD4 memory three and CD4 naive three.

TCRdb's copy holds only in-frame clones and misses some; the assay was immunoSEQ multiplex PCR. This sample has some 790,000 clones, with just under 75% found just once. From germline, CDR1 is SEHNR and CDR2 FQNEAQ (reference sequence). The CDR3 runs 14 residues. Unmatched junction bases numbered 4, after V lost 5 bases and J lost 3 bases. Donation came from healthy HIV-negative adults that had no recent acute infections or vaccinations. Sequencing was done on a sample of memory CD4+ T cells sorted from blood. Subset meaning: CD45RA-negative fraction. This rearrangement joins TRBV7-9 to TRBJ2-7; 10 bases align to TRBD1. The origin of this receptor is a woman between 25 and 40 years old in good health. Here the CDR3 DNA reads TGTGCCAGCAGCCTGACAGGGGGCCACTACGAGCAGTACTTC. Amino acid sequence: CASSLTGGHYEQYF.